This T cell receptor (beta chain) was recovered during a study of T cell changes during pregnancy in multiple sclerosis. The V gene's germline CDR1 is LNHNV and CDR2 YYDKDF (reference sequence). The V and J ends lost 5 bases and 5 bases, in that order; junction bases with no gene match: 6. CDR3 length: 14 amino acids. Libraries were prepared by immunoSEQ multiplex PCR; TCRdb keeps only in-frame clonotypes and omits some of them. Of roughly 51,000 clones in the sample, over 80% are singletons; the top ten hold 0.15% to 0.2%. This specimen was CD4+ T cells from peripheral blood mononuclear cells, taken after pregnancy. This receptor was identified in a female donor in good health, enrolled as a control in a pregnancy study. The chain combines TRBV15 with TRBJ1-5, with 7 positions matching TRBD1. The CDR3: CATSQQTGYQPQHF. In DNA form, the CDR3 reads TGTGCCACCAGCCAACAGACAGGGTATCAGCCCCAGCATTTT. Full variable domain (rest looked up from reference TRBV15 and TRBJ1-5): DAMVIQNPRYQVTQFGKPVTLSCSQTLNHNVMYWYQQKSSQAPKLLFHYYDKDFNNEADTPDNFQSRRPNTSFCFLDIRSPGLGDTAMYLCATSQQTGYQPQHFGDGTRLSIL.